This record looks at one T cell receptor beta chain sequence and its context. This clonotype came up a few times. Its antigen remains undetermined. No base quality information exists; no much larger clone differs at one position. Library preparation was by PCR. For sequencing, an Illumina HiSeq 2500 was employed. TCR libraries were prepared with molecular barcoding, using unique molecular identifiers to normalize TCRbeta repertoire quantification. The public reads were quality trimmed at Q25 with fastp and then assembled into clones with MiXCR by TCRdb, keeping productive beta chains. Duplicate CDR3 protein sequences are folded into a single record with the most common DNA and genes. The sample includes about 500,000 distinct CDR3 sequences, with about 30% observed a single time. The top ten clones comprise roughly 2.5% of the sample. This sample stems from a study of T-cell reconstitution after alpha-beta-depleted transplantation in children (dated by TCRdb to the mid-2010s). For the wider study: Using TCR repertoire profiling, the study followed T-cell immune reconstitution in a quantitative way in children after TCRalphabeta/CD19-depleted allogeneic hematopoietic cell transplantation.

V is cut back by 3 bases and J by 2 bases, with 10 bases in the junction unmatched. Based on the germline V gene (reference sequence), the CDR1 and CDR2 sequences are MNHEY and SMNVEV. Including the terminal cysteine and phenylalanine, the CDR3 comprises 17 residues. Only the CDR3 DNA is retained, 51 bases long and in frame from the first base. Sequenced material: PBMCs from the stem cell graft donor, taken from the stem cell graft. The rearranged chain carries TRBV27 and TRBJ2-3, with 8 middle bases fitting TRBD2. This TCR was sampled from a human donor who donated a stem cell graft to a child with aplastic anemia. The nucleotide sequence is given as TGTGCCAGCAGTTTTCGACTAGCGCATGAGTACACAGATACGCAGTATTTT. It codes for CASSFRLAHEYTDTQYF.